This T cell receptor (beta chain) was identified during a study of T cell changes during pregnancy in multiple sclerosis (dated by TCRdb to between 2018 and 2021). Background on the whole study: Changes in the T cell repertoire over the course of pregnancy were examined in this study in women with multiple sclerosis.

Library preparation used the immunoSEQ multiplex PCR assay. The source is immuneACCESS, and TCRdb retained only in-frame sequences with V and J called. Part of the clones is not carried over; for the studies checked, unresolved V genes explain less than half of this, and the remainder is unexplained. For this sample the table gives about 100,000 clones, of which roughly 90% were detected only once. The ten largest account for 1.9% of the sample. With respect to this clone: The clone's antigen remains unknown. No quality values exist for individual bases; no much larger clone is one base distant.

CDR1 and CDR2 are drawn from the germline V gene: SGHAT, FQNNGV. V ends up 5 bases short and J 11 bases short, with an unmatched junction base count of 10. The CDR3 sequence holds 13 residues, the cysteine and phenylalanine included. Left in the record is the CDR3 DNA by itself, 39 bases read in frame from the first base. This clonotype was obtained from a female donor with multiple sclerosis, enrolled in a pregnancy study. Sequenced here: peripheral blood, sampled after pregnancy. The chain is made from TRBV11-2 and TRBJ1-1; the central 8 bases match TRBD1. The DNA reads as follows: TGTGCCAGCAGCGCCCCAGGGGGCGGTAGGGCTTTCTTT. Its translation reads: CASSAPGGGRAFF.